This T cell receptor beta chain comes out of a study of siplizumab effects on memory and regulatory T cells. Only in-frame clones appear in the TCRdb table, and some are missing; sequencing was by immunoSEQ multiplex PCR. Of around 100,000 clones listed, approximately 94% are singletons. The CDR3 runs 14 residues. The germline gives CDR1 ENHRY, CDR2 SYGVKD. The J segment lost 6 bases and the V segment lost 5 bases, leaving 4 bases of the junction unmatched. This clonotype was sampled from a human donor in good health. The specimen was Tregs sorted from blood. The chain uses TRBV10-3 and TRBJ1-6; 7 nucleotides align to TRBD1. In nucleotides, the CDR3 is TGTGCCATCAGTTTCAAGGGGGCTAATTCACCCCTCCACTTT. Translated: CAISFKGANSPLHF.